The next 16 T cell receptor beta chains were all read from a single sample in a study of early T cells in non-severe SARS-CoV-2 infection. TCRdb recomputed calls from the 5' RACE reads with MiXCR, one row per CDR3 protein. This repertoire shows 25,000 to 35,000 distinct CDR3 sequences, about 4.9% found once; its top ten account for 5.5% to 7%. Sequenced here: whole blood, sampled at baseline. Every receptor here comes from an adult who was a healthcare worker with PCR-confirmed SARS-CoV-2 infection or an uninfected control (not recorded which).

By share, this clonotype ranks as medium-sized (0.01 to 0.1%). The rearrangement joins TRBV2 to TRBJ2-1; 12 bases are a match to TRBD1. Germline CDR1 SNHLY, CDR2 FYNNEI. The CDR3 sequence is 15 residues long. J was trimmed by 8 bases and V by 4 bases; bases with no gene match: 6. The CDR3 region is CASSVRDRGLDEQFF. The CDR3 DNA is TGTGCCAGCAGTGTCCGGGACAGGGGGCTGGATGAGCAGTTCTTC. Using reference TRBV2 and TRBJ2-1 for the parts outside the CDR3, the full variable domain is EPEVTQTPSHQVTQMGQEVILRCVPISNHLYFYWYRQILGQKVEFLVSFYNNEISEKSEIFDDQFSVERPDGSNFTLKIRSTKLEDSAMYFCASSVRDRGLDEQFFGPGTRLTVL.

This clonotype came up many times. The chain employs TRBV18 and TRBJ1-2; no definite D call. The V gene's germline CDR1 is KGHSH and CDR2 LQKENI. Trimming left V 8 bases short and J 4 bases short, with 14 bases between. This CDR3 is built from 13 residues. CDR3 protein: CASADGPVYGYTF. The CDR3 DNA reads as TGTGCCAGCGCAGACGGTCCTGTCTATGGCTACACCTTC.

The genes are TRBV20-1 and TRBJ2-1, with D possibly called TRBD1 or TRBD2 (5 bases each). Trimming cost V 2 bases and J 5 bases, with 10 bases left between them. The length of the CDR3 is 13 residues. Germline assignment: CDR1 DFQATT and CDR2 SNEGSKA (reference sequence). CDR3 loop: CSARPGANNEQFF. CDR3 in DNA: TGCAGTGCTAGACCCGGGGCCAACAATGAGCAGTTCTTC.

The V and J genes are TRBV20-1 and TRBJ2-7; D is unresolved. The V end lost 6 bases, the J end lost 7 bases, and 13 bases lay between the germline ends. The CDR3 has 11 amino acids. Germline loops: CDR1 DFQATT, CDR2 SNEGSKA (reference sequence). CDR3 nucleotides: TGCAGTGCCCCTTCCGGCCAGGAGCAGTACTTC. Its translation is CSAPSGQEQYF.

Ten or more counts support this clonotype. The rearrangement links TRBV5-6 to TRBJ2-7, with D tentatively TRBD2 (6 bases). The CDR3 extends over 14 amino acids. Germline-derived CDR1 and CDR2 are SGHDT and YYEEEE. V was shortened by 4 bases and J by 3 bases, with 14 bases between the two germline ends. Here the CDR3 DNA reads TGTGCCAGCAGCGTGGGACTCCTCCACTACGAGCAGTACTTC. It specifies CASSVGLLHYEQYF. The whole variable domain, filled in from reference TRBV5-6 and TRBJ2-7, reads DAGVTQSPTHLIKTRGQQVTLRCSPKSGHDTVSWYQQALGQGPQFIFQYYEEEERQRGNFPDRFSGHQFPNYSSELNVNALLLGDSALYLCASSVGLLHYEQYFGPGTRLTVT.

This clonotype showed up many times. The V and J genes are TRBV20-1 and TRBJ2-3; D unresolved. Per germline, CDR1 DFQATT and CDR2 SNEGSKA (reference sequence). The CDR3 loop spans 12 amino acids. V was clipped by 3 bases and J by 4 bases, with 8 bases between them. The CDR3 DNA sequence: TGCAGTGCTAGTCCAAGGCCAGATACGCAGTATTTT. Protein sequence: CSASPRPDTQYF.

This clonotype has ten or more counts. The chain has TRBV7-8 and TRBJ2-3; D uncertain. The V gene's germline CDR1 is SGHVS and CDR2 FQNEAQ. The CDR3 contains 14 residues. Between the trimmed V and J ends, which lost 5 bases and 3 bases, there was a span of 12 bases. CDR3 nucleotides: TGTGCCAGCAGCCGGGTTTCTCTTACAGATACGCAGTATTTT. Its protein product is CASSRVSLTDTQYF.

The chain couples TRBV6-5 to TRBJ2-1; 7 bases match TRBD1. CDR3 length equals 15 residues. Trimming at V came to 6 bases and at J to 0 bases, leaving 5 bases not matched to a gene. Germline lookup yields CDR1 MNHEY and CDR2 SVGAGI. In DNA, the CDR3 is TGTGCCAGCAGGAGGACAGGTGGCTCCTACAATGAGCAGTTCTTC. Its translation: CASRRTGGSYNEQFF.

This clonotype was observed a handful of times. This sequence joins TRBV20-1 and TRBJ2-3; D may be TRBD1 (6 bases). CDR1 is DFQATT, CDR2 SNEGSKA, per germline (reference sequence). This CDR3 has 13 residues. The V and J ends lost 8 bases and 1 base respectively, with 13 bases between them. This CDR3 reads CSSKGDGTDTQYF. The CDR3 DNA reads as TGCAGTTCCAAGGGGGACGGCACAGATACGCAGTATTTT.

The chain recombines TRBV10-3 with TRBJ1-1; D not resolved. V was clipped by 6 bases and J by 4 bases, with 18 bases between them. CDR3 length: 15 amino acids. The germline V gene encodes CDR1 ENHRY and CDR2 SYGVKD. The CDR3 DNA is TGTGCCATCAGCTCATCTATGGGGAGTATCACTGAAGCTTTCTTT. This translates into CAISSSMGSITEAFF.

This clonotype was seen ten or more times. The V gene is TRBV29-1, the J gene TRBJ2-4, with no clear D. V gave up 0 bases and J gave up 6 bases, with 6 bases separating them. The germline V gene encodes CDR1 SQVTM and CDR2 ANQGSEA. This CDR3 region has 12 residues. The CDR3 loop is CSVEESVNIQYF. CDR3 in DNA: TGCAGCGTTGAAGAGTCGGTAAACATTCAGTACTTC.

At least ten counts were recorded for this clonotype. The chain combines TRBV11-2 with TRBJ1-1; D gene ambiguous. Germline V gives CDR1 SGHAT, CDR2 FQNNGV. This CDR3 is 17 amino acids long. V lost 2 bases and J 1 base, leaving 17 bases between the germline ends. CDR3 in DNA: TGTGCCAGCAGCTTAAGCAGAGACGAAACATCGAACACTGAAGCTTTCTTT. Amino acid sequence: CASSLSRDETSNTEAFF.

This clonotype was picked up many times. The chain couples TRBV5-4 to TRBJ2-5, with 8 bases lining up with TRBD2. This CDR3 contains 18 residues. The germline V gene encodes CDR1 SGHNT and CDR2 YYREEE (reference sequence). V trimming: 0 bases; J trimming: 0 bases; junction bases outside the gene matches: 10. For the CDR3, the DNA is TGTGCCAGCAGCTTGGAGGGAAATAGCGGGGCGTACCAAGAGACCCAGTACTTC. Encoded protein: CASSLEGNSGAYQETQYF.

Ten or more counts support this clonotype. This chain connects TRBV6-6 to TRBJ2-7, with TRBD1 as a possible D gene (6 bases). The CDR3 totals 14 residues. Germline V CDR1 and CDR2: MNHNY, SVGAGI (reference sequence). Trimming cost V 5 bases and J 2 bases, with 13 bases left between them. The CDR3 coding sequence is TGTGCCAGCAGTCCCCACAGGGTCCCCTACGAGCAGTACTTC. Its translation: CASSPHRVPYEQYF.

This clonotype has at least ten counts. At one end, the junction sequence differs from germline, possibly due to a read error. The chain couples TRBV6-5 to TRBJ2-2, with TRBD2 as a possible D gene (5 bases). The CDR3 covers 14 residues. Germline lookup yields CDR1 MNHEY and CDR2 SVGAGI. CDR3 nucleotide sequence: TGTGCCAGCAGTTACGACCAGAACACCGGGGAGCTTTTTTTT. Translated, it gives CASSYDQNTGELFF.

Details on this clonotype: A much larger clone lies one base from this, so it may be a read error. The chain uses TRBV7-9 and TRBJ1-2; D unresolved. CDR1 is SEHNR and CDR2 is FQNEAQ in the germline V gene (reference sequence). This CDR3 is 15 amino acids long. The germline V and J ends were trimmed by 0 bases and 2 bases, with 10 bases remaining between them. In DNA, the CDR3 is TGTGCCAGCAGCTTAGCGAGCAGGCAGAACTATGGCTACACCTTC. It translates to CASSLASRQNYGYTF. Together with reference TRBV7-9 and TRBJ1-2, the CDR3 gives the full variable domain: DTGVSQNPRHKITKRGQNVTFRCDPISEHNRLYWYRQTLGQGPEFLTYFQNEAQLEKSRLLSDRFSAERPKGSFSTLEIQRTEQGDSAMYLCASSLASRQNYGYTFGSGTRLTVV.